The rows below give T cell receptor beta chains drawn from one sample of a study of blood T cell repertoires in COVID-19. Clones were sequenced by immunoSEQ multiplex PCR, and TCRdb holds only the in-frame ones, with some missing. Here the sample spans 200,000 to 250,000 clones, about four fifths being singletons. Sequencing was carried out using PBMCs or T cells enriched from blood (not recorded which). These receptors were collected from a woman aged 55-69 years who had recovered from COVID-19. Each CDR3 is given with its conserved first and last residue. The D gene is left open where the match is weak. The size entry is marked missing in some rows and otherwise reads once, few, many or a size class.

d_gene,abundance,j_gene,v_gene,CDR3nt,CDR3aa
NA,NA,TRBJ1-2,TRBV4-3,TGCGCCAGCAGCCCCACGTCTAGGGGAACTAACTATGGCTACACCTTC,CASSPTSRGTNYGYTF
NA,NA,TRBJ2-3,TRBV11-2,TGTGCCAGCAGCTCCGATGGGAGCCGCGGCACAGATACGCAGTATTTT,CASSSDGSRGTDTQYF
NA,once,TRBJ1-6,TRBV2,TGTGCCAGCAGCGATTCGTCGGGGGGCCCTACTAATTCACCCCTCCACTTT,CASSDSSGGPTNSPLHF
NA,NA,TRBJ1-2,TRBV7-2,TGTGCCAGCAGCCTGGCAGGGGTTAACTATGGCTACACCTTC,CASSLAGVNYGYTF
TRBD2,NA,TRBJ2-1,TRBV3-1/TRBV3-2,TGTGCCAGCAGCCAAGATATAGGTAGCGGGATCACGGATGAGCAGTTCTTC,CASSQDIGSGITDEQFF
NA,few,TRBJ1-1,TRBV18,TGTGCCAGCTCACCACCGGGAGAGCGATTCAACACTGAAGCTTTCTTT,CASSPPGERFNTEAFF
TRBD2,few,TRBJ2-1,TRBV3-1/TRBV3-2,TGTGCCAGCAGCGATAGCGGGAGCTCCTACAATGAGCAGTTCTTC,CASSDSGSSYNEQFF
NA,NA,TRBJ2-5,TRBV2,TGTGCCAGCAAACAGCCGTACCAAGAGACCCAGTACTTC,CASKQPYQETQYF
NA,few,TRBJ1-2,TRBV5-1,TGCGCCAGCAGCATGGACGGACTCTATGGCTACACCTTC,CASSMDGLYGYTF
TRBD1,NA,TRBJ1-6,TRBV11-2,TGTGCCAGCAGCTTTCCCCCAGGGGGCGTTTATTCACCCCTCCACTTT,CASSFPPGGVYSPLHF
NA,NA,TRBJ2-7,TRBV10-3,TGTGCCATCAGTACCGGGAAAAACTACGAGCAGTACTTC,CAISTGKNYEQYF
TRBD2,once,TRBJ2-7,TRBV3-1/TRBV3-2,TGTGCCAGCAGCCAAGATGGGCTAGCGGGCCGACCCGAGCAGTACTTC,CASSQDGLAGRPEQYF
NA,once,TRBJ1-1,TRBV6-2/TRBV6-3,TGTGCCAGCAGTTACGAAGGATTCGGGAGCACTGAAGCTTTCTTT,CASSYEGFGSTEAFF
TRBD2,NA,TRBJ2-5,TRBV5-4,TGTGCCAGCAGCTCGCTGACTAGCGGGAGATTCGAGACCCAGTACTTC,CASSSLTSGRFETQYF
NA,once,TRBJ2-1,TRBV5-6,TGTGCCAGCAGCTTCGCTCTATTCCCTGAGCAGTTCTTC,CASSFALFPEQFF
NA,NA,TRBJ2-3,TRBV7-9,TGTGCCAGCAGCTCCGGGATCGAGTCGCAGTATTTT,CASSSGIESQYF
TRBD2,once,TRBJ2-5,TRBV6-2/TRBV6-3,TGTGCCAGCAGTTACGCGGTAGTTAGCGGGGGAGAGACCCAGTACTTC,CASSYAVVSGGETQYF
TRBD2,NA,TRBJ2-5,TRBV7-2,TGTGCCAGCAGCTTACGGGGGGAAGAGACCCAGTACTTC,CASSLRGEETQYF
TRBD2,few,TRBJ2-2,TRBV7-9,TGTGCCAGCAGCGCGGGACTAGCGGGGGCCGCGGGGGAGCTGTTTTTT,CASSAGLAGAAGELFF
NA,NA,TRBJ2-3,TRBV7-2,TGTGCCAGCAGCCGGGGTTCTAGTCCAGATACGCAGTATTTT,CASSRGSSPDTQYF